The 32 T cell receptor beta chains listed next were all sequenced from one sample in a study of early T cells in non-severe SARS-CoV-2 infection. From the 5' RACE reads, TCRdb called clonotypes with MiXCR, one entry per CDR3 protein. The sample consists of approximately 69,000 distinct CDR3 sequences, 12% of them appearing once. Input material: whole blood. These receptors were obtained from an adult who was a healthcare worker with PCR-confirmed SARS-CoV-2 infection or an uninfected control (not recorded which).

This clonotype was detected ten times or more. The V call is TRBV6-5, the J call TRBJ2-1; 13 nucleotides align to TRBD2. With 3 bases clipped from V and 9 bases from J, the junction kept 11 bases outside the gene matches. Germline CDR1 is MNHEY and CDR2 is SVGAGI. The CDR3 spans 17 residues. CDR3 DNA sequence: TGTGCCAGCAGTTATGCCCCCGGGACTAGCGGGACGAGTGAGCAGTTCTTC. Translation gives CASSYAPGTSGTSEQFF.

The chain links TRBV5-1 to TRBJ1-1; D not certain. Deletions cut 4 bases from V and 0 bases from J, with 16 bases between. CDR3 size: 16 residues. Germline V gene sequence: CDR1 SGHRS, CDR2 YFSETQ. The CDR3: CASSPTVINMNTEAFF. The CDR3 DNA is TGCGCCAGCAGCCCCACAGTAATCAACATGAACACTGAAGCTTTCTTT. The whole variable domain, filled in from reference TRBV5-1 and TRBJ1-1, reads KAGVTQTPRYLIKTRGQQVTLSCSPISGHRSVSWYQQTPGQGLQFLFEYFSETQRNKGNFPGRFSGRQFSNSRSEMNVSTLELGDSALYLCASSPTVINMNTEAFFGQGTRLTVV.

The rearrangement joins TRBV5-1 to TRBJ2-4; no definite D call. Germline V CDR1 and CDR2: SGHRS, YFSETQ. The ends were cut back, 4 bases at V and 9 bases at J, with 20 bases in the middle. The CDR3 is 15 residues long. In nucleotides, the CDR3 is TGCGCCAGCAGCCCGGAGCCGTTAGGGCTAAGCATTCAGTACTTC. This sequence encodes CASSPEPLGLSIQYF.

The CDR3 DNA sequence: TGTGCCAGCAGTTACGTGGACCTGGAGACCCAGTACTTC. Protein product: CASSYVDLETQYF. The genes are TRBV6-2 or TRBV6-3 and TRBJ2-5; D is uncertain. CDR3 length equals 13 residues. The germline V and J ends were trimmed by 2 bases and 5 bases, with 9 bases remaining between them. Germline V gene lookup returns CDR1 MNHEY and CDR2 SVGEGT.

This clonotype was seen a handful of times. The chain is built from TRBV5-5 and TRBJ2-4; 10 nucleotides agree with TRBD1. Germline loops: CDR1 SGHKS, CDR2 YYEKEE (reference sequence). The CDR3 extends over 15 amino acids. V gave up 4 bases and J gave up 4 bases; unmatched junction bases: 5. CDR3 coding DNA: TGTGCCAGCAGCCTGGGACAGGGGTCAAAAAACATTCAGTACTTC. Encoded protein: CASSLGQGSKNIQYF.

This clonotype was counted ten times or more. The CDR3 nucleotides are TGTGCCAGCAGTGATCTTCGACTAGCGAGCTTGAGAGAGACCCAGTACTTC. It is translated as CASSDLRLASLRETQYF. The chain is built from TRBV25-1 and TRBJ2-5, with 8 nucleotides matching TRBD2. CDR1 is MGHDK and CDR2 is SYGVNS in the germline V gene. V lost 3 bases, J lost 4 bases, and 13 bases stayed unmatched. CDR3 length equals 17 residues.

The table lists this clonotype with a few counts. The gene calls are TRBV10-3 and TRBJ2-7; maybe TRBD2 (5 bases). Germline values: CDR1 ENHRY, CDR2 SYGVKD. Trimming left V 11 bases short and J 2 bases short, with 19 bases between. The CDR3 is 14 amino acids. The CDR3 spells CAAQRSGNTYEQYF. The CDR3, as DNA: TGTGCCGCCCAAAGAAGCGGCAATACCTACGAGCAGTACTTC.

This clonotype was observed many times. The chain recombines TRBV29-1 with TRBJ1-1; tentative D call: TRBD1 (5 bases). This CDR3 comprises 10 residues. The V gene lost 6 bases and the J gene lost 6 bases, with 8 bases spanning the gap. Germline V CDR1 and CDR2: SQVTM, ANQGSEA. The CDR3 DNA reads TGCAGCGTCCGGGACCCTGAAGCTTTCTTT. Protein sequence: CSVRDPEAFF.

The sample holds many counts of this clonotype. The J gene is TRBJ2-5, the V gene TRBV14; D is perhaps TRBD1 (6 bases). V dropped 6 bases and J dropped 6 bases, with 23 bases sitting between them. This CDR3 is built from 16 residues. CDR1 SGHDN and CDR2 FVKESK come from the germline V gene. The CDR3 bases are TGTGCCAGCAGACTCTCCGATCAGGGGTTGGTAAAGACCCAGTACTTC. Encoded protein: CASRLSDQGLVKTQYF.

The chain has TRBV6-2 or TRBV6-3 and TRBJ2-3; 8 bases fit TRBD2. The CDR3 consists of 16 residues. Germline V gene data show CDR1 as MNHEY and CDR2 as SVGEGT. V shed 0 bases, J shed 4 bases, and the junction held 6 bases outside the gene matches. The CDR3 DNA reads TGTGCCAGCAGTTACTCTCCAGCGGGGGACCCAGATACGCAGTATTTT. It yields the protein CASSYSPAGDPDTQYF.

The V gene is TRBV11-2, the J gene TRBJ2-3; D is uncertain. CDR1 is SGHAT, CDR2 FQNNGV, per germline. The CDR3 is made up of 14 amino acids. The ends were cut back, 2 bases at V and 4 bases at J, with 10 bases in the middle. This chain's CDR3 is CASSLLSYADTQYF. The CDR3 bases are TGTGCCAGCAGCTTACTGTCCTATGCAGATACGCAGTATTTT.

This chain connects TRBV5-1 to TRBJ1-1; 10 bases fit TRBD1. This CDR3 has 16 amino acids. Germline loops: CDR1 SGHRS, CDR2 YFSETQ. The V and J ends lost 4 bases and 1 base, in that order; junction bases with no gene match: 7. DNA for the CDR3: TGCGCCAGCAGCCACGGGACAGGGGTCGCGAACACTGAAGCTTTCTTT. Protein: CASSHGTGVANTEAFF.

The chain is built from TRBV5-1 and TRBJ1-2, with D possibly matching TRBD1 (5 bases). The ends were cut back, 3 bases at V and 2 bases at J, with 8 bases in the middle. Per the germline V gene, CDR1 is SGHRS and CDR2 is YFSETQ. This CDR3 region has 13 residues. In DNA form, the CDR3 reads TGCGCCAGCAGCTCGACAGAAAACTATGGCTACACCTTC. Translation: CASSSTENYGYTF.

The J gene is TRBJ2-1, the V gene TRBV10-3, with 7 bases that match TRBD2. The germline V gene encodes CDR1 ENHRY and CDR2 SYGVKD. The CDR3 totals 13 residues. The V gene end was trimmed by 4 bases and the J gene end by 5 bases; junction bases not matched to a gene: 2. The CDR3 nucleotides read TGTGCCATCAGTGGGGGACTAAACAATGAGCAGTTCTTC. It yields the protein CAISGGLNNEQFF.

This sequence joins TRBV21-1 and TRBJ1-4; the D call in the table, TRBD1, was not verified against the DNA. TRBV21-1 is given as a pseudogene. This CDR3 region has 14 residues. CDR3 sequence: CAGSKRGTDEKLFF. The DNA for the CDR3 is TGTGCCGGCAGCAAAAGGGGAACGGATGAAAAACTGTTTTTT.

This clonotype was seen only a few times. CDR3 amino acids: CASSNSGREGGYSTDTQYF. As DNA, the CDR3 is TGTGCCAGCAGCAATTCCGGGCGGGAGGGAGGTTATAGCACAGATACGCAGTATTTT. The V gene is TRBV21-1, the J gene TRBJ2-3; no check of the table's D call, TRBD2, against the DNA was made. TRBV21-1 constitutes a pseudogene. The CDR3 spans 19 residues.

This clonotype was observed many times. The J gene is TRBJ2-1, the V gene TRBV3-1; no clear D. Germline lookup yields CDR1 LGHDT and CDR2 YNNKEL (reference sequence). The V gene lost 4 bases and the J gene lost 7 bases, with 5 bases spanning the gap. The CDR3 is made up of 11 amino acids. The CDR3 DNA reads TGTGCCAGCAGCCCTGAGAATGAGCAGTTCTTC. Translated: CASSPENEQFF.

The CDR3 spells CASSLATGRETQYF. CDR3 nucleotides: TGTGCCAGCAGCTTAGCGACAGGGCGGGAGACCCAGTACTTC. The V and J genes are TRBV7-6 and TRBJ2-5; 7 bases line up with TRBD1. Germline-derived CDR1 and CDR2 are SGHVS and FNYEAQ. The CDR3 consists of 14 residues. Unmatched junction bases numbered 3, after V lost 0 bases and J lost 5 bases.

This clonotype was seen at least ten times. J is TRBJ2-1 and V is TRBV7-9, with 13 bases lining up with TRBD2. Germline-derived CDR1 and CDR2 are SEHNR and FQNEAQ (reference sequence). V was pared by 5 bases and J by 4 bases, with 11 bases of the junction left unmatched. This CDR3 comprises 18 residues. The CDR3 DNA is TGTGCCAGCAGCCCTGACAGGACTAGCGGGAGCACGTACAATGAGCAGTTCTTC. Translating gives CASSPDRTSGSTYNEQFF.

V usage is TRBV29-1 and J usage is TRBJ2-1; TRBD2 agrees at 11 bases. Germline V gene sequence: CDR1 SQVTM, CDR2 ANQGSEA. The CDR3 contains 13 residues. The V and J ends lost 8 bases and 8 bases, in that order; junction bases with no gene match: 8. CDR3 coding DNA: TGCAGCCATAGACTAGCGGGGATGGATGAGCAGTTCTTC. It yields the protein CSHRLAGMDEQFF.

At least ten counts were recorded for this clonotype. The rearrangement uses TRBV7-6 and TRBJ1-2; 8 positions match TRBD1. The CDR3 extends over 14 amino acids. V shed 5 bases and J 4 bases; nucleotides not matched to a gene: 6. From germline, CDR1 is SGHVS and CDR2 FNYEAQ. DNA of the CDR3: TGTGCCAGCAGCCGTGCAGGGGGCCTCTATGGCTACACCTTC. Amino acid sequence: CASSRAGGLYGYTF.

This clonotype was recorded many times. The V call is TRBV4-3, the J call TRBJ1-2, with D unresolved. Trimming stripped 0 bases from V and 4 bases from J, with 12 bases between. This CDR3 spans 15 amino acids. The germline V gene encodes CDR1 LGHNA and CDR2 YSLEER. DNA of the CDR3: TGCGCCAGCAGCCAAGACGTGGGAGCTCTCTATGGCTACACCTTC. Translated, it gives CASSQDVGALYGYTF.

This clonotype was seen a few times. The V and J genes are TRBV20-1 and TRBJ1-2; no firm D call. Trimming cost V 1 base and J 2 bases, with 8 bases left between them. Germline assignment: CDR1 DFQATT and CDR2 SNEGSKA (reference sequence). CDR3 size: 13 residues. Here the CDR3 reads CSARAPGNYGYTF. CDR3 in DNA: TGCAGTGCTAGAGCTCCCGGGAACTATGGCTACACCTTC.

Ten or more counts support this clonotype. V and J are TRBV21-1 and TRBJ1-6. TRBV21-1 is a recognized pseudogene. This CDR3 is 14 amino acids long. The CDR3 sequence is CASTLEVINSPLHF. CDR3 coding DNA: TGTGCCAGCACGCTCGAGGTGATCAATTCACCCCTCCACTTT.

This chain joins TRBV2 and TRBJ2-3; TRBD1 agrees at 7 bases. Germline trimming cut 2 bases from V and 2 bases from J; bases unmatched to any gene: 4. In germline, CDR1 is SNHLY, CDR2 FYNNEI. This CDR3 is built from 15 residues. The CDR3 DNA reads as TGTGCCAGCAGTGAACAAGGGACAGCCACAGATACGCAGTATTTT. Protein product: CASSEQGTATDTQYF.

This clonotype occurred a few times. CDR3 residues: CASNVIEPGQGNYGYTF. Written as DNA, the CDR3 is TGTGCCAGCAATGTTATAGAACCGGGACAGGGTAACTATGGCTACACCTTC. This chain links TRBV28 with TRBJ1-2; 9 bases are a match to TRBD1. J was trimmed by 1 base and V by 7 bases; bases with no gene match: 13. The CDR3 contains 17 residues. Germline CDR1 reads MDHEN; CDR2 reads SYDVKM.

This clonotype was seen ten or more times. The chain has TRBV20-1 and TRBJ1-6; D gene uncertain. CDR3 length: 13 amino acids. Trimming pared 3 bases from V and 10 bases from J, leaving 13 bases between. CDR1 is DFQATT and CDR2 is SNEGSKA in the germline V gene (reference sequence). CDR3 amino acids: CSASGGIGSPLHF. The CDR3 DNA reads TGCAGTGCTAGTGGCGGGATTGGCTCACCCCTCCACTTT.

This clonotype has a count of ten or more. CDR3 bases: TGTGCCAGCAGCTCGATTCTAGGGAGTGAGCAGTTCTTC. Amino acids: CASSSILGSEQFF. The chain joins TRBV5-8 to TRBJ2-1, with a possible D match to TRBD2 (5 bases). The CDR3 runs 13 residues. Germline V lookup: CDR1 SGHTS, CDR2 YDEGEE. Trimming took 3 bases from V and 9 from J, leaving 13 bases between them. Full variable domain (outside the CDR3, taken from reference TRBV5-8 and TRBJ2-1): EAGVTQSPTHLIKTRGQQATLRCSPISGHTSVYWYQQALGLGLQFLLWYDEGEERNRGNFPPRFSGRQFPNYSSELNVNALELEDSALYLCASSSILGSEQFFGPGTRLTVL.

This clonotype has just a few counts. The chain uses TRBV5-5 and TRBJ2-6, with D perhaps matching TRBD1 (5 bases). V was trimmed by 5 bases and J by 1 base, leaving 13 bases between them. The CDR3 sequence is 16 residues long. Germline V gene lookup returns CDR1 SGHKS and CDR2 YYEKEE (reference sequence). The CDR3 DNA sequence: TGTGCCAGCAGTAAGCAGGGTCGGTCTGGGGCCAACGTCCTGACTTTC. Its protein is CASSKQGRSGANVLTF.

Turning to this clonotype: Since a much larger clone is just one base distant, this may be a read error. This chain joins TRBV15 and TRBJ1-2, with 9 bases matching TRBD1. The CDR3 contains 15 residues. Trimming at V came to 0 bases and at J to 6 bases, leaving 5 bases not matched to a gene. From germline, CDR1 is LNHNV and CDR2 YYDKDF (reference sequence). The CDR3 loop reads CATSRENRGRNGYTF. CDR3 nucleotides: TGTGCCACCAGCAGAGAGAACAGGGGGCGCAATGGCTACACCTTC.

The table lists this clonotype with many counts. The chain has TRBV15 and TRBJ1-1, with a tentative D call TRBD1 (6 bases). Deletions cut 8 bases from V and 5 bases from J, with 15 bases between. This CDR3 comprises 13 residues. The V gene's germline CDR1 is LNHNV and CDR2 YYDKDF (reference sequence). The CDR3 nucleotides read TGTGCCACCTCGCAGGGGTCGGGGACTGAAGCTTTCTTT. Its translation is CATSQGSGTEAFF.

This clonotype was recorded many times. This chain connects TRBV5-1 to TRBJ1-2; TRBD1 might be the D (5 bases). V was clipped by 4 bases and J by 9 bases, with 16 bases between them. Germline assignment: CDR1 SGHRS and CDR2 YFSETQ. There are 13 residues in the CDR3. CDR3 sequence: CASSVDSASRYTF. In nucleotides, the CDR3 is TGCGCCAGCAGCGTCGACAGTGCCTCTCGCTACACCTTC.